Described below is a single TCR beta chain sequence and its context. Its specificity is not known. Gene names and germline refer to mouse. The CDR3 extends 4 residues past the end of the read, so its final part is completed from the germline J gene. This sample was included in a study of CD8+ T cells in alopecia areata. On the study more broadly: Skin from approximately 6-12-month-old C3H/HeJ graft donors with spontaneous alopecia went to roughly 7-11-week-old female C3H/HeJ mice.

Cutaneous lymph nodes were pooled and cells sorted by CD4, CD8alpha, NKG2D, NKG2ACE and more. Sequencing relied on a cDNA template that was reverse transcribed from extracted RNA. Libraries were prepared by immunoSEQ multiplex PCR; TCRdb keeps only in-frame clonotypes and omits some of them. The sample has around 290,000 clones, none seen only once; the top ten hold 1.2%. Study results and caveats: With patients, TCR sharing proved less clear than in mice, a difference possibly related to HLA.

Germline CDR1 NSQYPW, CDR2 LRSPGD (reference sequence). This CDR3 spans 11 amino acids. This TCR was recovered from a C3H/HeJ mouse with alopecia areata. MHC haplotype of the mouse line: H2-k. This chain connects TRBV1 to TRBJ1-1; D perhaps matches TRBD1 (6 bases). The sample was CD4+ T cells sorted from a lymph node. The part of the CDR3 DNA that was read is TGCACCTGCAGTGGGGACAAA. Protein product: CTCSGDK. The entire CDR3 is CTCSGDKEVFF. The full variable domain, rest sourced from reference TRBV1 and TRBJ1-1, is VTLLEQNPRWRLVPRGQAVNLRCILKNSQYPWMSWYQQDLQKQLQWLFTLRSPGDKEVKSLPGADYLATRVTDTELRLQVANMSQGRTLYCTCSGDKEVFFGKGTRLTVV.